A single sample is the source of the 5 T cell receptor beta chains below, sequenced in a study of blood T cell repertoires in COVID-19 (dated by TCRdb to between 2020 and 2021). The library was made by the immunoSEQ multiplex PCR assay. TCRdb holds this immuneACCESS table with in-frame rearrangements only. Some clones are missing; in checked studies, unresolved V genes explain under half, and the rest has no known cause. This sample gives 90,000 to 120,000 clones in total; approximately 70% of them show up just once. The ten largest clones represent 5% to 6.5% of the sample. Sequenced input: peripheral blood. These receptor sequences come from a man aged 80 or over with acute or convalescent COVID-19.

The rearrangement uses TRBV6-5 and TRBJ2-3, with D possibly being TRBD2 (6 bases). CDR3 length: 15 residues. V lost 0 bases, J lost 5 bases, and 12 bases lay in between. Germline assignment: CDR1 MNHEY and CDR2 SVGAGI. The DNA for the CDR3 is TGTGCCAGCAGTTACTCCCATATGGGAGGAGATACGCAGTATTTT. Translated: CASSYSHMGGDTQYF.

This sequence joins TRBV7-9 and TRBJ2-3; D is perhaps TRBD1 (5 bases). This CDR3 is built from 17 residues. The V end was cut by 5 bases, the J end by 0 bases, with 18 bases between. Germline V gene data show CDR1 as SEHNR and CDR2 as FQNEAQ (reference sequence). The DNA of the CDR3 is TGTGCCAGCAGCAGAACCCTAGGGGCCTCTAGCACAGATACGCAGTATTTT. Encoded protein: CASSRTLGASSTDTQYF.

The CDR3 spells CASSLGLAGTGELFF. As DNA, the CDR3 is TGCGCCAGCAGCTTGGGGCTAGCGGGCACCGGGGAGCTGTTTTTT. The chain employs TRBV5-1 and TRBJ2-2, with 8 bases aligning to TRBD2. CDR1 SGHRS and CDR2 YFSETQ come from the germline V gene. V was clipped by 0 bases and J by 4 bases; unmatched bases: 2. The CDR3 contains 15 residues.

This chain joins TRBV7-6 and TRBJ2-7; 8 nucleotides agree with TRBD2. This CDR3 has 15 residues. Germline assignment: CDR1 SGHVS and CDR2 FNYEAQ. After removal of 1 base from V and 2 bases from J, the junction contained 4 bases not matched to a gene. The CDR3 region is CASSLGSGSPYEQYF. For the CDR3, the DNA is TGTGCCAGCAGCTTAGGGAGCGGGAGTCCCTACGAGCAGTACTTC.

The CDR3 DNA reads TGTGCCAGCAGCCAGGGACAGGGGCGGCCCCAGCATTTT. Translated, it gives CASSQGQGRPQHF. V and J are TRBV7-2 and TRBJ1-5; 10 positions match TRBD1. The ends lost 5 bases at V and 9 bases at J; junction bases unmatched: 4. In germline, CDR1 is SGHTA, CDR2 FQGNSA. The CDR3 is 13 residues long. The full variable domain, in which reference TRBV7-2 and TRBJ1-5 provide the parts outside the CDR3, is GAGVSQSPSNKVTEKGKDVELRCDPISGHTALYWYRQSLGQGLEFLIYFQGNSAPDKSGLPSDRFSAERTGGSVSTLTIQRTQQEDSAVYLCASSQGQGRPQHFGDGTRLSIL.